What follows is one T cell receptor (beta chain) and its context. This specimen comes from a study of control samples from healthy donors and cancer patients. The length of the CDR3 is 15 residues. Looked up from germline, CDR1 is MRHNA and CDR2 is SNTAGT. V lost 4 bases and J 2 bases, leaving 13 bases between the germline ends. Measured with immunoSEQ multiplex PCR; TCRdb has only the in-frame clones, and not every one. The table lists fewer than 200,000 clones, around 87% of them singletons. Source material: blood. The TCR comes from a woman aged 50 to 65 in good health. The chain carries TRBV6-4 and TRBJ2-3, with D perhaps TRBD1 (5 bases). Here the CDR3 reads CASSAGPRPTDTQYF. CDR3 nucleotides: TGTGCCAGCAGTGCAGGGCCTCGACCCACAGATACGCAGTATTTT.